This T cell receptor (beta chain) was profiled in a study of CD8+CD57+ T cells in acquired aplastic anemia. Between the trimmed V and J ends, which lost 5 bases and 2 bases, there was a span of 9 bases. This CDR3 comprises 13 residues. Germline-derived CDR1 and CDR2 are SGHTA and FQGTGA. Using genomic DNA as the template, TCR beta VDJ and CDR3 profiling was carried out. TCRdb reanalysed the reads using MiXCR and keeps one entry per CDR3 protein. This table has 300,000 or so distinct CDR3 sequences, 56% appearing once. Sequencing was carried out using sorted CD4+, CD8+, or CD8+CD57+ T cells (not recorded which) from PBMCs. The chain combines TRBV7-3 with TRBJ1-2, with D unclear. The clonotype was recovered from a human donor with severe aplastic anemia or a healthy control (not recorded which). Here the CDR3 reads CASSASVNYGYTF. DNA of the CDR3: TGTGCCAGCAGCGCATCAGTGAACTATGGCTACACCTTC.